Described below is a single TCR beta chain sequence and its context. The record originates from a study of blood T cell repertoires in COVID-19. Turning to the study itself: Sites across the United States, Italy and Spain contributed samples from acute and convalescent COVID-19.

In the original processing: Amplification of reference gene primers was used by the study to estimate nucleated cell counts. Assay used: immunoSEQ multiplex PCR; TCRdb lists only in-frame clones, some missing. V, J and clone size are those of that table, while D and trimming were read from the DNA. The sample yields 70,000 to 100,000 clones, about four fifths seen once. The CDR3 is 14 amino acids. The V end lost 7 bases, the J end lost 7 bases, and 17 bases lay between the germline ends. CDR1 and CDR2 from the germline V gene are MDHEN and SYDVKM. Sequences were obtained from peripheral blood. This chain connects TRBV28 to TRBJ2-1; D might be TRBD1 (6 bases). This clonotype originated in a human donor in a cohort sampled during active COVID-19. The CDR3 DNA follows: TGTGCCAGCACTCCGCAAGGGGGTGGTAATGAGCAGTTCTTC. Translated: CASTPQGGGNEQFF.